Listed below are T cell receptor beta chains from one sample, sequenced in a study of glioma-infiltrating T cells after dendritic cell vaccination. The repertoire was sequenced with immunoSEQ multiplex PCR; TCRdb's copy has only in-frame clones and lacks some. The table records approximately 85,000 clones, 85% of them present only once. The sequencing used blood, collected after dendritic cell vaccination. The source of these receptors is a human donor with glioblastoma. Both conserved end residues are part of each CDR3. D genes are given only for firm matches. Clone size is given for some rows only: seen once, a few or many times, or a class if the clone is expanded.

>TRBJ1-2|TRBV11-3|few|.
TGTGCCAGCAGCTCGGTCGGAGGGTTTGGCTACACCTTC
CASSSVGGFGYTF
>TRBJ2-1|TRBV19|.|TRBD2
TGTGCCAGTGCCCGTCGACTAGCGGATGGCTACAATGAGCAGTTCTTC
CASARRLADGYNEQFF
>TRBJ1-5|TRBV7-3|.|TRBD1
TGTGCCAGCAGCTCCTCCAAACCAAACAGGGGTCCTTGCAATCAGCCCCAGCATTTT
CASSSSKPNRGPCNQPQHF
>TRBJ2-7|TRBV15|.|TRBD1
TGTGCCACCAGCAGGGGGACAGGGGGCTACGAGCAGTACTTC
CATSRGTGGYEQYF
>TRBJ2-3|TRBV19|.|TRBD2
TGTGCCAGTCGGGTAGCGGGGACTCTAGAGGGTGTCGGCACAGATACGCAGTATTTT
CASRVAGTLEGVGTDTQYF
>TRBJ1-1|TRBV7-6|.|.
TGTGCCAGCAGCCCTACTTTAGAACAGGCGGCTTTCTTT
CASSPTLEQAAFF
>TRBJ2-7|TRBV2|.|TRBD2
TGTGCCAGCAGTGCGGGACTAGCGGGGAGCTTCGAGCAGTACTTC
CASSAGLAGSFEQYF
>TRBJ2-5|TRBV21-1|.|.
TGTGCCAGCAGCAAACCGCTGAGATCACAAGAGACCCAGTACTTC
CASSKPLRSQETQYF
>TRBJ2-1|TRBV5-6|.|TRBD1
TGTGCCAGCAGCTTCGGTACAGGGGGCTCCTACAATGAGCAGTTCTTC
CASSFGTGGSYNEQFF
>TRBJ1-4|TRBV5-1|.|TRBD1
TGCGCCAGCAGCTTGTCCAGGACAGGGGATGAAAAACTGTTTTTT
CASSLSRTGDEKLFF
>TRBJ2-7|TRBV5-4|.|TRBD2
TGTGCCAGCAGCTTGGGACTAGCGGGAGTCGGGGCCTACGAGCAGTACTTC
CASSLGLAGVGAYEQYF
>TRBJ2-3|TRBV7-9|.|.
TGTGCCAGCAGCTCGTCGGATACGCAGTATTTT
CASSSSDTQYF
>TRBJ1-2|TRBV6-5|.|.
TGTGCCAGCAGTTATCAGGGCGGTGGCTACACCTTC
CASSYQGGGYTF
>TRBJ1-1|TRBV5-1|.|.
TGCGCCAGCAGCTTGGACAGGCCTACGAACACTGAAGCTTTCTTT
CASSLDRPTNTEAFF
>TRBJ2-7|TRBV28|.|.
TGTGCCAGCAGTTCCGTCGGAGCGGATAGCTCCTACGAGCAGTACTTC
CASSSVGADSSYEQYF
>TRBJ2-1|TRBV4-1|.|.
TGCGCCAGCAGGGAAGGGACTCCCTACAATGAGCAGTTCTTC
CASREGTPYNEQFF
>TRBJ1-2|TRBV4-1|few|.
TGCGCCAGCAGCCAAGAATTACAGGGTAACTATGGCTACACCTTC
CASSQELQGNYGYTF
>TRBJ2-7|TRBV5-4|.|.
TGTGCCAGCAGCTTGGACCCATCTACCTACGAGCAGTACTTC
CASSLDPSTYEQYF
>TRBJ2-7|TRBV9|.|TRBD1
TGTGCCAGCAGCTTATCCGGGACAGGGGAGACCTACGAGCAGTACTTC
CASSLSGTGETYEQYF
>TRBJ1-2|TRBV28|.|.
TGTGCCAGCAGGGGTTCAGGGCGGAGCTATGGCTACACCTTC
CASRGSGRSYGYTF
>TRBJ2-2|TRBV7-9|.|.
TGTGCCAGCAGAGGGGCCGGGGAGCTGTTTTTT
CASRGAGELFF
>TRBJ2-7|TRBV27|.|.
TGTGCCAGCAGTTTTTATGGGAGCGAGCAGTACTTC
CASSFYGSEQYF
>TRBJ1-4|TRBV19|.|.
TGTGCCAGTAGTACTCAGGCTGCAACTAATGAAAAACTGTTTTTT
CASSTQAATNEKLFF
>TRBJ2-3|TRBV7-9|.|TRBD2
TGTGCCAGCAGCTGGGGACTAGCGGGTCTCACAGATACGCAGTATTTT
CASSWGLAGLTDTQYF
>TRBJ1-2|TRBV7-2|.|.
TGTGCCAGCAGCTTTCTACAGGGTTATGGCTACACCTTC
CASSFLQGYGYTF
>TRBJ1-3|TRBV4-1|.|.
TGCGCCAGCAGCCAAGATGTTACAGTTCTAAACACCATATATTTT
CASSQDVTVLNTIYF